The source of this T cell receptor (beta chain) is a study of radiotherapy plus CTLA-4 blockade in lung cancer. Notes on the study in general: Expansion in blood of tumor-derived TCR clones was seen after radiotherapy plus ipilimumab.

Notes on this clone: Its matching antigen is unknown.

Germline V gene sequence: CDR1 SGHTA, CDR2 FQGNSA. This CDR3 region has 15 residues. With 1 base removed from V and 0 bases from J, the gap between germline ends came to 10 bases. Profiled with immunoSEQ multiplex PCR; TCRdb holds only in-frame clones, not every one. This table holds about 87,000 clones, around 86% found once. Sample: peripheral blood, taken from a patient treated with radiotherapy plus ipilimumab. This chain joins TRBV7-2 and TRBJ2-7, with D possibly being TRBD2 (6 bases). This receptor was obtained from a human donor with non-small cell lung cancer that progressed on radiotherapy plus ipilimumab. The DNA for the CDR3 is TGTGCCAGCAGCTTAGTACCGGGAGACTCCTACGAGCAGTACTTC. Amino acids: CASSLVPGDSYEQYF.